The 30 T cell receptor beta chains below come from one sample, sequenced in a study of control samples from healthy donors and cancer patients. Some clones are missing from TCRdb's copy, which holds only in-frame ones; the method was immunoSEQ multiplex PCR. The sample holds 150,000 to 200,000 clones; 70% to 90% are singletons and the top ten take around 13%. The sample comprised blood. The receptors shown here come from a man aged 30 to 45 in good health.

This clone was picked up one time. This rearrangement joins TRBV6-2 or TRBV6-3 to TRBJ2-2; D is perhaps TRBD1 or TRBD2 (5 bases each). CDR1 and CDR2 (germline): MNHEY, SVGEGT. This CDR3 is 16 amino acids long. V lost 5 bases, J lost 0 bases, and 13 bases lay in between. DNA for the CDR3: TGTGCCAGCAGTAGGGGAAGCGGAGCGAACACCGGGGAGCTGTTTTTT. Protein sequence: CASSRGSGANTGELFF.

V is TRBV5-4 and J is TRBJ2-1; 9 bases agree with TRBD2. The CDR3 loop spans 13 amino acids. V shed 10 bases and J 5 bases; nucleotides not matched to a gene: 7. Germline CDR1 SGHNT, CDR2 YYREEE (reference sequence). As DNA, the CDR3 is TGTGCCTCGGGGGCTAGCGGGAACAATGAGCAGTTCTTC. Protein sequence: CASGASGNNEQFF.

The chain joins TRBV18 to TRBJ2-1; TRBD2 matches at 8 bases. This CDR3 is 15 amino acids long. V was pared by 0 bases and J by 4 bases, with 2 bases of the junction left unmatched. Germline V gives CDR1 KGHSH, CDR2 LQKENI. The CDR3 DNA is TGTGCCAGCTCACCACCTAGCGGGGCATACAATGAGCAGTTCTTC. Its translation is CASSPPSGAYNEQFF.

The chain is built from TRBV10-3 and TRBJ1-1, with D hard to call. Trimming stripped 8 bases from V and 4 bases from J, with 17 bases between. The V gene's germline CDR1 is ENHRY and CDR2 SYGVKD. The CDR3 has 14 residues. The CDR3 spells CAISSWESGTEAFF. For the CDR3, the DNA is TGTGCCATCTCTTCTTGGGAGTCAGGCACTGAAGCTTTCTTT.

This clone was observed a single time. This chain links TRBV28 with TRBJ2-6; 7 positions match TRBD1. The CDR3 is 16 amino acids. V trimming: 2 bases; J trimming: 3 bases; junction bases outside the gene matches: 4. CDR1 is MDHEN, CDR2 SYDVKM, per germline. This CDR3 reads CASSLKGAGGANVLTF. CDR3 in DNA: TGTGCCAGCAGTTTAAAGGGGGCGGGTGGGGCCAACGTCCTGACTTTC.

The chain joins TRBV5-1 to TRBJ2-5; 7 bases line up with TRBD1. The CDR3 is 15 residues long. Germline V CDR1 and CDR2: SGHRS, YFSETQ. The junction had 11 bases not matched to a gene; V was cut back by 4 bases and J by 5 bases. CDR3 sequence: CASSQGKGAGETQYF. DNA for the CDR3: TGCGCCAGCAGCCAGGGGAAGGGGGCGGGCGAGACCCAGTACTTC.

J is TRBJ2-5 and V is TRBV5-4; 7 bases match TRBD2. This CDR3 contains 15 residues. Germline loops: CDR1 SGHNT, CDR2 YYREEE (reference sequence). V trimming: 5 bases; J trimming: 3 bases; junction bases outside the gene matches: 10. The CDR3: CASRVGGSGEETQYF. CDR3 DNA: TGTGCCAGCAGGGTCGGCGGGAGTGGCGAAGAGACCCAGTACTTC.

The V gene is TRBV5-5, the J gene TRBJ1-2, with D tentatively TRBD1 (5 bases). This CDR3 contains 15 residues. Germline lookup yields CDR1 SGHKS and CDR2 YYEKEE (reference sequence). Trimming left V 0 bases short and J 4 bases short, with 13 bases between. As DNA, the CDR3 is TGTGCCAGCAGCTTGGAGACAGTGCTTGGCTATGGCTACACCTTC. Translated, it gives CASSLETVLGYGYTF.

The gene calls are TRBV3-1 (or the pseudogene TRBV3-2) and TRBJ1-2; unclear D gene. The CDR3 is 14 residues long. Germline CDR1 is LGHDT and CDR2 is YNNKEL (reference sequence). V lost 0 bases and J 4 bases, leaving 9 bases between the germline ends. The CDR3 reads CASSQDHGPYGYTF. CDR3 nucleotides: TGTGCCAGCAGCCAAGATCACGGGCCCTATGGCTACACCTTC.

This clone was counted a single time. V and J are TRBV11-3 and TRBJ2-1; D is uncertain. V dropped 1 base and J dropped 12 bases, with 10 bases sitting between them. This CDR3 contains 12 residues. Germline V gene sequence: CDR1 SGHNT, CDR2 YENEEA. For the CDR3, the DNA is TGTGCCAGCAGCTTAGGGAACTCTCCGCAGTTCTTC. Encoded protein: CASSLGNSPQFF. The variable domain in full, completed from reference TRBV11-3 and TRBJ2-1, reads EAGVVQSPRYKIIEKKQPVAFWCNPISGHNTLYWYLQNLGQGPELLIRYENEEAVDDSQLPKDRFSAERLKGVDSTLKIQPAELGDSAVYLCASSLGNSPQFFGPGTRLTVL.

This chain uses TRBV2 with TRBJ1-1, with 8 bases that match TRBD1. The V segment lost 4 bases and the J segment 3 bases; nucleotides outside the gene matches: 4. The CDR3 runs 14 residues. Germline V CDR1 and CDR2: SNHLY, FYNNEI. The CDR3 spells CASSGQGRHTEAFF. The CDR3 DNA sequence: TGTGCCAGCAGTGGACAGGGGAGGCACACTGAAGCTTTCTTT.

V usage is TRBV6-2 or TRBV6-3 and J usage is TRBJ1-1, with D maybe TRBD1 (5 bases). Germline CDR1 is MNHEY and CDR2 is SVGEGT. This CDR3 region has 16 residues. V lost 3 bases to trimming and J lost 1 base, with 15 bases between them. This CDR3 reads CASSYEAGLRNTEAFF. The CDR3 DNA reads TGTGCCAGCAGTTATGAGGCAGGGTTAAGGAACACTGAAGCTTTCTTT.

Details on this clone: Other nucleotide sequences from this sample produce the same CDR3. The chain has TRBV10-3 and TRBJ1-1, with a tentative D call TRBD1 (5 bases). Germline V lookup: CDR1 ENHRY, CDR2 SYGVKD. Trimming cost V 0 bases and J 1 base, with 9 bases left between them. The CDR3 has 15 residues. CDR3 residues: CAISESGGGNTEAFF. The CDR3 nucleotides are TGTGCCATCAGTGAGTCGGGGGGTGGGAACACTGAAGCTTTCTTT.

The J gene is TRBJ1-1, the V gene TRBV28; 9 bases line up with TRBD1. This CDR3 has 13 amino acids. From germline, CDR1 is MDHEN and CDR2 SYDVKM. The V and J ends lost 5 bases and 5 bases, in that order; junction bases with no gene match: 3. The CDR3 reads CASSPDRGTEAFF. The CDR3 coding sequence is TGTGCCAGCAGTCCAGACAGGGGGACTGAAGCTTTCTTT.

CDR3 nucleotides: TGTGCCAGCGGGGCCCTCTACGAGCAGTACTTC. Translating it yields CASGALYEQYF. This chain uses TRBV7-9 with TRBJ2-7, with a possible D match to TRBD1 (5 bases). The CDR3 totals 11 residues. From germline, CDR1 is SEHNR and CDR2 FQNEAQ (reference sequence). Trimming took 8 bases from V and 3 from J, leaving 8 bases between them.

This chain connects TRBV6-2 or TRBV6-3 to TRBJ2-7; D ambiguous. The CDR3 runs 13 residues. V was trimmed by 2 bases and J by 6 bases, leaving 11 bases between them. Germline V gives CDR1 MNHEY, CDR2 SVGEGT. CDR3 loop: CASSYSESGEQYF. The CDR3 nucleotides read TGTGCCAGCAGTTACAGCGAGTCTGGCGAGCAGTACTTC.

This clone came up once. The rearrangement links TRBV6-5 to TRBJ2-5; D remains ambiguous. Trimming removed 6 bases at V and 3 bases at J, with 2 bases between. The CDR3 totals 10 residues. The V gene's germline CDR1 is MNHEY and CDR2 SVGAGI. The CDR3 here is CASREETQYF. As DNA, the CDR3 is TGTGCCAGCAGGGAAGAGACCCAGTACTTC.

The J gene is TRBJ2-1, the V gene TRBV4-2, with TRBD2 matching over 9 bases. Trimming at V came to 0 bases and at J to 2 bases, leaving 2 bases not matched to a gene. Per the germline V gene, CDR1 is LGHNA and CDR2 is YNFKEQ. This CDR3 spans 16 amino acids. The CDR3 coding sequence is TGTGCCAGCAGCCAAGATCTAGCGGGAACCTACAATGAGCAGTTCTTC. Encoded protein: CASSQDLAGTYNEQFF.

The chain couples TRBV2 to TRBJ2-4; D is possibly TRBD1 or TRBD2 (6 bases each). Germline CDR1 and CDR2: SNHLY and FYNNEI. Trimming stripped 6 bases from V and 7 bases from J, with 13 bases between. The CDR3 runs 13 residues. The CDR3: CASSGGWGNIQYF. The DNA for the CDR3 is TGTGCCAGCAGCGGGGGCTGGGGGAACATTCAGTACTTC.

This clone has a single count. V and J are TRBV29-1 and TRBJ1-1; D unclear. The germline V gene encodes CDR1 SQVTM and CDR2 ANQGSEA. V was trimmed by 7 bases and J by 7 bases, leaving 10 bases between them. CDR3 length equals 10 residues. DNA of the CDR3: TGCAGCGCCCATTCATATGAAGCTTTCTTT. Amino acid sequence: CSAHSYEAFF. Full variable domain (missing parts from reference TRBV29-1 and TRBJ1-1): SAVISQKPSRDICQRGTSLTIQCQVDSQVTMMFWYRQQPGQSLTLIATANQGSEATYESGFVIDKFPISRPNLTFSTLTVSNMSPEDSSIYLCSAHSYEAFFGQGTRLTVV.

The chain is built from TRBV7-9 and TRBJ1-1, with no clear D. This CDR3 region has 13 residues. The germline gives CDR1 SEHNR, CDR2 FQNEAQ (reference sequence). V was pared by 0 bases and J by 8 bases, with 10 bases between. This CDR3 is CASSLARGREAFF. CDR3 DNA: TGTGCCAGCAGCTTAGCGCGAGGAAGGGAAGCTTTCTTT.

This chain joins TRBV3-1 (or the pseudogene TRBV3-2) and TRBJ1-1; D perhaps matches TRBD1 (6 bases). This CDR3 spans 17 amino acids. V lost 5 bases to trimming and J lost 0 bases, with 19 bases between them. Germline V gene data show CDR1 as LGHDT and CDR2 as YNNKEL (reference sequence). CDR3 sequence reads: CASSLRTVGNMNTEAFF. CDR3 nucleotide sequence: TGTGCCAGCAGCTTGCGGACAGTGGGAAACATGAACACTGAAGCTTTCTTT.

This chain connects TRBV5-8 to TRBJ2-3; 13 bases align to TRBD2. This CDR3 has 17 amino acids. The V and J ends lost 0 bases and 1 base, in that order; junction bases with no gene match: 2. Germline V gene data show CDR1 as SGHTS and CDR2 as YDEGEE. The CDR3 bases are TGTGCCAGCAGCTTGGCCGGGACTAGCGGGGGCACAGATACGCAGTATTTT. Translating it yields CASSLAGTSGGTDTQYF.

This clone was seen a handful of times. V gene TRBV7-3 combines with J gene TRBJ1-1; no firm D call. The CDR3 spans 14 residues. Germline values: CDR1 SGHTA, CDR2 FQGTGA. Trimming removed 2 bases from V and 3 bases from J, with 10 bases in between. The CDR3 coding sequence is TGTGCCAGCAGCTTAGGCGGCTTAGACACTGAAGCTTTCTTT. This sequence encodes CASSLGGLDTEAFF.

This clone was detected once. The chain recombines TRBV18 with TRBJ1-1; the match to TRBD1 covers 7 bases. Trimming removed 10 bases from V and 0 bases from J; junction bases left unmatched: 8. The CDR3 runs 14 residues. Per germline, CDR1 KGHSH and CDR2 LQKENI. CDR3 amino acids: CATRQGNMNTEAFF. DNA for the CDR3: TGTGCCACCCGACAGGGAAACATGAACACTGAAGCTTTCTTT.

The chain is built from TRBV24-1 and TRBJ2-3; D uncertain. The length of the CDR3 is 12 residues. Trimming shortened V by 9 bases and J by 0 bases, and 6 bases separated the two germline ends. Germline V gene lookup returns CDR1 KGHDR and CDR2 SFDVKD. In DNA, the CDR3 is TGTGCCACCGGGCGGAGCACAGATACGCAGTATTTT. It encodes CATGRSTDTQYF.

The CDR3 loop reads CASSFGGLYSPLHF. In DNA form, the CDR3 reads TGTGCCAGCAGCTTTGGGGGTCTATATTCACCCCTCCACTTT. The chain carries TRBV5-8 and TRBJ1-6; the D gene is possibly TRBD1 (5 bases). This CDR3 has 14 amino acids. The germline CDR1 and CDR2 sequences are SGHTS and YDEGEE. Trimming shortened V by 2 bases and J by 8 bases, and 11 bases separated the two germline ends. Complete variable domain (other parts from reference TRBV5-8 and TRBJ1-6): EAGVTQSPTHLIKTRGQQATLRCSPISGHTSVYWYQQALGLGLQFLLWYDEGEERNRGNFPPRFSGRQFPNYSSELNVNALELEDSALYLCASSFGGLYSPLHFGNGTRLTVT.

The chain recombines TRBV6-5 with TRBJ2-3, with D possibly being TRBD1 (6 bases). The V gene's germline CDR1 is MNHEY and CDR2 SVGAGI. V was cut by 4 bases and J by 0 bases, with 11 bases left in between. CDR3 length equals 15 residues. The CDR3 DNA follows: TGTGCCAGCAGTTTCCGACAGGCTAGCACAGATACGCAGTATTTT. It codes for CASSFRQASTDTQYF.

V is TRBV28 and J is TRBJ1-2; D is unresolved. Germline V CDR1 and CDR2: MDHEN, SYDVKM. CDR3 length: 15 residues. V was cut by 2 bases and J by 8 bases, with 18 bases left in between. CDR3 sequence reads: CASSLGSGWSLGYTF. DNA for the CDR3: TGTGCCAGCAGTTTAGGGTCGGGATGGTCGTTGGGCTACACCTTC.

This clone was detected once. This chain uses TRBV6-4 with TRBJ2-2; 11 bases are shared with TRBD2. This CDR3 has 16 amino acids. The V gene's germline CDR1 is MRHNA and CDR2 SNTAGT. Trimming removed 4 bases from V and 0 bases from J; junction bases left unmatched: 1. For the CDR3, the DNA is TGTGCCAGCAGTGTGACTAGCGGGACGAACACCGGGGAGCTGTTTTTT. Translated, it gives CASSVTSGTNTGELFF.